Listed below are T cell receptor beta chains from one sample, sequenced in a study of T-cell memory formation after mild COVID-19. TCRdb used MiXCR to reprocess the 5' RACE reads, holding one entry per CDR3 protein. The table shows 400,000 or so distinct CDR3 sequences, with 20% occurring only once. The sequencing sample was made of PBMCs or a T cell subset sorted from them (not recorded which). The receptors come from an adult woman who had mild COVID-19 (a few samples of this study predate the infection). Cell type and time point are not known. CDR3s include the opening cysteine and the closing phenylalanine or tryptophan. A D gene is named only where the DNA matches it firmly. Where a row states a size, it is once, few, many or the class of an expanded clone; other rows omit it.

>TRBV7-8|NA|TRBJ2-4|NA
CASSLGGIHIQYF
TGTGCCAGCAGCTTAGGAGGGATACACATTCAGTACTTC
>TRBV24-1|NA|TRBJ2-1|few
CATSSSTLVPYEQFF
TGTGCCACCAGCTCCTCCACGCTAGTCCCCTATGAGCAGTTCTTC
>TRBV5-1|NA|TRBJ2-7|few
CASSSPGLREQYF
TGCGCCAGCAGCTCGCCAGGCTTGAGGGAGCAGTACTTC
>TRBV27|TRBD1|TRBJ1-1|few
CASSYRGPNTEAFF
TGTGCCAGCAGCTACAGGGGACCGAACACTGAAGCTTTCTTT
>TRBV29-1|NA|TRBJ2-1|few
CSGTSRDYNEQFF
TGCAGCGGCACCTCCAGGGACTACAATGAGCAGTTCTTC
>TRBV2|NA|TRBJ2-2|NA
CASSDQPTGELFF
TGTGCCAGCAGTGACCAGCCCACCGGGGAGCTGTTTTTT
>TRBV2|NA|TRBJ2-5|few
CASSESDPQETQYF
TGTGCCAGCAGTGAAAGTGACCCCCAAGAGACCCAGTACTTC
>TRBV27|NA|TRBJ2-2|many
CASSYLPGQLRPGELFF
TGTGCCAGCAGCTACCTACCGGGACAACTTCGGCCCGGGGAGCTGTTTTTT
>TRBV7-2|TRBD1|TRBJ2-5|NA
CASSEQQGTGETQYF
TGTGCCAGCAGCGAACAACAGGGGACCGGGGAGACCCAGTACTTC
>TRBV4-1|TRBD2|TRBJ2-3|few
CASSQERTSSTDTQYF
TGCGCCAGCAGCCAAGAGAGGACTAGCAGCACAGATACGCAGTATTTT
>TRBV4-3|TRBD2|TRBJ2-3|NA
CASSQASGTDTQYF
TGCGCCAGCAGCCAGGCTAGCGGGACAGATACGCAGTATTTT
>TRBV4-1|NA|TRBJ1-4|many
CASSQDIVGDTQEKLFF
TGCGCCAGCAGCCAAGATATTGTAGGGGATACGCAAGAAAAACTGTTTTTT
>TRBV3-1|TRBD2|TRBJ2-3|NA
CASSQPSGGATDTQYF
TGTGCCAGCAGCCAGCCCAGCGGGGGGGCCACAGATACGCAGTATTTT
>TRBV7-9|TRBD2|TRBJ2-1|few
CASSLGAPLAGGYNEQFF
TGTGCCAGCAGCTTAGGGGCCCCTCTAGCGGGGGGTTACAATGAGCAGTTCTTC
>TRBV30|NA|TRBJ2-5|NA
CAWSVWGETQYF
TGTGCCTGGAGTGTGTGGGGAGAGACCCAGTACTTC
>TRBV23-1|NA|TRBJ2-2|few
CASSHGPRGNGELFF
TGCGCCAGCAGTCACGGTCCCAGGGGAAACGGGGAGCTGTTTTTT
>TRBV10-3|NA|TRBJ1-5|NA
CAISESQGSGERQPQHF
TGTGCCATCAGTGAGTCGCAGGGGTCAGGGGAGCGGCAGCCCCAGCATTTT
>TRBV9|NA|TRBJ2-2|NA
CASSPGDWVTGELFF
TGTGCCAGCAGCCCCGGGGATTGGGTAACCGGGGAGCTGTTTTTT
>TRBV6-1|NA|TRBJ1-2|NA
CASSEATRTNYGYTF
TGTGCCAGCAGTGAAGCGACCAGAACTAACTATGGCTACACCTTC
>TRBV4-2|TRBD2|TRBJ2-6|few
CASSQDLGGSSGANVLTF
TGTGCCAGCAGCCAAGATTTGGGGGGGTCGTCTGGGGCCAACGTCCTGACTTTC
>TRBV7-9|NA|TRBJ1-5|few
CASSLAPAGALLSNQPQHF
TGTGCCAGCAGCTTAGCTCCGGCCGGGGCCCTCCTTAGCAATCAGCCCCAGCATTTT
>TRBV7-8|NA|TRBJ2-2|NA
CASSFPLDANTGELFF
TGTGCCAGCAGCTTCCCCCTAGACGCGAACACCGGGGAGCTGTTTTTT
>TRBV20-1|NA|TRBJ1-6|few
CSASTGYRSYNSPLHF
TGCAGTGCTAGTACCGGATACAGGTCCTATAATTCACCCCTCCACTTT
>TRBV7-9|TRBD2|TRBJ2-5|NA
CASSFSSGRETQYF
TGTGCCAGCAGCTTTTCTAGCGGGAGAGAGACCCAGTACTTC
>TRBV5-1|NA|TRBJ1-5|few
CASSPSGEQPQHF
TGCGCCAGCAGCCCGTCAGGGGAGCAGCCCCAGCATTTT
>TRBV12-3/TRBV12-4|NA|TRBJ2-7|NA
CASSRQDVSYEQYF
TGTGCCAGCAGCCGCCAGGACGTCTCCTACGAGCAGTACTTC
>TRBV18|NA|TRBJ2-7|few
CASSPPGRGSEQYF
TGTGCCAGCTCACCACCGGGCAGGGGAAGCGAGCAGTACTTC
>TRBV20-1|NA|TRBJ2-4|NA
CSAPPQEWTNIQYF
TGCAGTGCCCCCCCTCAAGAGTGGACAAACATTCAGTACTTC
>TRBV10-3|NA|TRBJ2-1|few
CAISESGSYNEQFF
TGTGCCATCAGTGAAAGTGGCTCCTACAATGAGCAGTTCTTC
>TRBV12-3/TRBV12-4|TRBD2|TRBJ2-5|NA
CASSLSGGAETQYF
TGTGCCAGCAGTTTGAGCGGGGGGGCGGAGACCCAGTACTTC
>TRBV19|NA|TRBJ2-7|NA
CASSRAGNYEQYF
TGTGCCAGTTCTAGGGCAGGGAACTACGAGCAGTACTTC
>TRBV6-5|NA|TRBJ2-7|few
CASSRDRLEQYF
TGTGCCAGCAGTAGAGACAGACTCGAGCAGTACTTC
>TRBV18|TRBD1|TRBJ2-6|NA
CASSPDRVRSGANVLTF
TGTGCCAGCTCACCGGACAGGGTGCGCTCTGGGGCCAACGTCCTGACTTTC
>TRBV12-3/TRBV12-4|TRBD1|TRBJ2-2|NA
CASRWGDRSSTGELFF
TGTGCCAGCAGGTGGGGGGACAGGTCTAGCACCGGGGAGCTGTTTTTT
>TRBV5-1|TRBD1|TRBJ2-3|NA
CASSATQGSVFTDTQYF
TGCGCCAGCAGCGCAACACAGGGGAGCGTTTTCACGGATACGCAGTATTTT
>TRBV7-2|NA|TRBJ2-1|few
CASSPHRDEQFF
TGTGCCAGCAGCCCTCACAGGGATGAGCAGTTCTTC
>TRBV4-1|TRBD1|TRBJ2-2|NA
CASSQGTGNTGELFF
TGCGCCAGCAGCCAAGGGACAGGGAACACCGGGGAGCTGTTTTTT
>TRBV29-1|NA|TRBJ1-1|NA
CSVDRTALNTEAFF
TGCAGCGTTGACAGGACAGCCTTGAACACTGAAGCTTTCTTT
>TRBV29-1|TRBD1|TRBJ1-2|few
CSVEQGAVRGYTF
TGCAGCGTTGAGCAGGGGGCAGTCAGGGGCTACACCTTC
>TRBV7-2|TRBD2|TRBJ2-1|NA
CASSLTTGGNNEQFF
TGTGCCAGCAGCTTGACCACGGGGGGAAACAATGAGCAGTTCTTC
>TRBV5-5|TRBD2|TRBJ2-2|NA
CASSWGLAENTGELFF
TGTGCCAGCAGCTGGGGACTAGCGGAGAACACCGGGGAGCTGTTTTTT
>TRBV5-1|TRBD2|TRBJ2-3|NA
CASSFGGGALDTQYF
TGCGCCAGCAGCTTCGGCGGGGGGGCCTTAGATACGCAGTATTTT
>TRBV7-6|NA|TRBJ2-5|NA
CASSSGSWETQYF
TGTGCCAGCAGCTCAGGGTCTTGGGAGACCCAGTACTTC
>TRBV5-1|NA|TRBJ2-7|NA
CASSLATGIDDEQYF
TGCGCCAGCAGCTTGGCCACGGGGATTGATGACGAGCAGTACTTC
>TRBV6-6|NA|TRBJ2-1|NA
CASSYSRHEQFF
TGTGCCAGCAGTTACTCAAGGCATGAGCAGTTCTTC
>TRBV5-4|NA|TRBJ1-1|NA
CASSLEVGWNTEAFF
TGTGCCAGCAGCTTGGAGGTGGGATGGAACACTGAAGCTTTCTTT
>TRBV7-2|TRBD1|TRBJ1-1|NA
CASSWGQPEAFF
TGTGCCAGCAGCTGGGGACAGCCTGAAGCTTTCTTT
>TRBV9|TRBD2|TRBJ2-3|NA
CASSRDPSGGPLDTQYF
TGTGCCAGCAGCCGCGACCCTAGCGGGGGGCCGTTGGATACGCAGTATTTT
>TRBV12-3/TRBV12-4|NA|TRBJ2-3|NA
CASRRPSGGTDTQYF
TGTGCCAGCAGAAGACCTTCGGGGGGCACAGATACGCAGTATTTT
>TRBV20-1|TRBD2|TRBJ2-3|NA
CSARVALAGVLGDTQYF
TGCAGTGCTAGAGTTGCCCTAGCGGGGGTCCTCGGGGATACGCAGTATTTT
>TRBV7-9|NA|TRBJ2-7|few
CASSSRAPQDEQYF
TGTGCCAGCAGCTCCCGGGCCCCCCAGGACGAGCAGTACTTC